The 16 T cell receptor beta chains listed next were all sequenced from one sample in a study of metastatic and nonmetastatic thyroid tumors. TCRdb re-analyzed the PCR reads through MiXCR. There are some 15,000 clones in the sample; about 12% occur only once, and 30% to 35% lies in the top ten. Patients had received no treatment of any kind before thyroid surgery. Sample: blood. The receptors shown here come from a female donor with papillary thyroid cancer or a benign thyroid nodule (not recorded which). Some clones in this sample may be carry-over from other donors' samples.

This clone was counted at least ten times. The chain couples TRBV5-4 to TRBJ2-7; perhaps TRBD1 as D (7 bases). The V gene lost 4 bases and the J gene lost 11 bases, with 19 bases spanning the gap. In germline, CDR1 is SGHNT, CDR2 YYREEE (reference sequence). The CDR3 has 13 amino acids. The CDR3 loop is CASSQQSSGGKYF. Here the CDR3 DNA reads TGTGCCAGCAGCCAGCAATCCTCAGGGGGGAAGTACTTC.

This clone has at least ten counts. The chain has TRBV20-1 and TRBJ1-5; weak D call: TRBD1 (5 bases). The germline CDR1 and CDR2 sequences are DFQATT and SNEGSKA (reference sequence). V was pared by 0 bases and J by 6 bases, with 6 bases between. The length of the CDR3 is 12 residues. CDR3 in DNA: TGCAGTGCTAGAGATAGGGGTCAGCCCCAGCATTTT. It is translated as CSARDRGQPQHF.

Concerning this clone itself: Since a much larger clone is just one base distant, this may be a read error. The rearrangement uses TRBV6-5 and TRBJ2-1; D gene unclear. Trimming took off 5 bases at V and 12 bases at J, with 8 bases between the two ends. CDR3 size: 10 residues. Looked up from germline, CDR1 is MNHEY and CDR2 is SVGAGI. The DNA of the CDR3 is TGTGCCAGCAGTCACAATTGGCAGTTCTTC. This sequence encodes CASSHNWQFF.

At least ten counts were recorded for this clone. V and J are TRBV3-1 and TRBJ1-5, with 8 positions matching TRBD1. Germline CDR1 and CDR2: LGHDT and YNNKEL (reference sequence). Unmatched junction bases numbered 1, after V lost 1 base and J lost 5 bases. This CDR3 has 14 residues. In nucleotides, the CDR3 is TGTGCCAGCAGCCAAGCAGGGGGCGATCAGCCCCAGCATTTT. Translated, it gives CASSQAGGDQPQHF.

This clone was detected ten times or more. The chain has TRBV5-1 and TRBJ1-2, with 8 bases identical to TRBD1. V was clipped by 2 bases and J by 3 bases; unmatched bases: 9. Germline loops: CDR1 SGHRS, CDR2 YFSETQ. This CDR3 region has 16 residues. The CDR3, as DNA: TGCGCCAGCAGCTTCGGACAGGGCGGTAGGGACTATGGCTACACCTTC. Its protein is CASSFGQGGRDYGYTF. Combining the CDR3 with reference TRBV5-1 and TRBJ1-2 gives the whole variable domain KAGVTQTPRYLIKTRGQQVTLSCSPISGHRSVSWYQQTPGQGLQFLFEYFSETQRNKGNFPGRFSGRQFSNSRSEMNVSTLELGDSALYLCASSFGQGGRDYGYTFGSGTRLTVV.

This clone is labeled as medium-sized (0.01 to 0.1%). This sequence joins TRBV6-5 and TRBJ1-2; 7 positions agree with TRBD1. Germline loops: CDR1 MNHEY, CDR2 SVGAGI. Trimming at V came to 2 bases and at J to 4 bases, leaving 4 bases not matched to a gene. This CDR3 is built from 14 residues. Here the CDR3 reads CASSYRGLGYGYTF. In nucleotides, the CDR3 is TGTGCCAGCAGTTACAGGGGGCTTGGCTATGGCTACACCTTC.

Details on this clone: An end of the junction differs from the germline gene, which may be a read error. V and J are TRBV10-3 and TRBJ1-2; D uncertain. Germline CDR1 and CDR2: ENHRY and SYGVKD. CDR3 length equals 14 residues. CDR3: CASSLSHSNYGYTF. CDR3 coding DNA: TGTGCCAGCAGTTTATCACACTCTAACTATGGCTACACCTTC.

This clone showed up many times. The chain recombines TRBV7-2 with TRBJ2-1; 13 positions match TRBD2. The V and J ends lost 2 bases and 4 bases, in that order; junction bases with no gene match: 5. Germline V CDR1 and CDR2: SGHTA, FQGNSA. The CDR3 length is 17 residues. In DNA, the CDR3 is TGTGCCAGCAGCTTACAGGGGACTAGCGGGGCTTACAATGAGCAGTTCTTC. Amino acids: CASSLQGTSGAYNEQFF. The variable domain in full, with the rest retrieved from reference TRBV7-2 and TRBJ2-1, is GAGVSQSPSNKVTEKGKDVELRCDPISGHTALYWYRQSLGQGLEFLIYFQGNSAPDKSGLPSDRFSAERTGGSVSTLTIQRTQQEDSAVYLCASSLQGTSGAYNEQFFGPGTRLTVL.

This clone has at least ten counts. This sequence joins TRBV7-9 and TRBJ2-7; 8 positions agree with TRBD1. The CDR3 contains 14 residues. The germline gives CDR1 SEHNR, CDR2 FQNEAQ (reference sequence). The V gene end was trimmed by 5 bases and the J gene end by 2 bases; junction bases not matched to a gene: 5. DNA for the CDR3: TGTGCCAGCAGCCCAAGGACAGGGACCTACGAGCAGTACTTC. Its translation: CASSPRTGTYEQYF.

This clone came up many times. The V and J genes are TRBV6-6 and TRBJ2-3, with 7 bases matching TRBD2. Trimming removed 2 bases from V and 15 bases from J; junction bases left unmatched: 20. CDR1 and CDR2 from the germline V gene are MNHNY and SVGAGI (reference sequence). This CDR3 has 16 residues. For the CDR3, the DNA is TGTGCCAGCAGTTACACCGGACTAAGTAGCGGGCCACCCGGATATTTT. Its protein is CASSYTGLSSGPPGYF.

This clone was observed many times. The chain employs TRBV5-6 and TRBJ1-5, with no clear D. The CDR3 is 14 residues long. Germline CDR1 SGHDT, CDR2 YYEEEE. V was shortened by 4 bases and J by 3 bases, with 11 bases between the two germline ends. The DNA of the CDR3 is TGTGCCAGCAGCCTGGAGGGCTACAATCAGCCCCAGCATTTT. As protein: CASSLEGYNQPQHF.

This clone was observed many times. CDR3 in DNA: TGTGCCAGCAGCGTAGATAACGGGAGAGGCGGAGAGACCCAGTACTTC. Its translation: CASSVDNGRGGETQYF. The chain couples TRBV9 to TRBJ2-5; D is perhaps TRBD2 (6 bases). Germline V gives CDR1 SGDLS, CDR2 YYNGEE. CDR3 size: 16 residues. V was pared by 0 bases and J by 4 bases, with 16 bases between.

This clone is judged medium-sized. Other DNA sequences in the sample encode the same CDR3. V usage is TRBV28 and J usage is TRBJ2-5; 12 bases fit TRBD2. V was clipped by 7 bases and J by 5 bases; unmatched bases: 11. Germline lookup yields CDR1 MDHEN and CDR2 SYDVKM. The CDR3 sequence is 16 residues long. CDR3 amino acids: CASNSFTSGGLETQYF. CDR3 nucleotide sequence: TGTGCCAGCAACTCCTTCACTAGCGGGGGGTTGGAGACCCAGTACTTC. Supplemented by reference TRBV28 and TRBJ2-5, the full variable domain reads DVKVTQSSRYLVKRTGEKVFLECVQDMDHENMFWYRQDPGLGLRLIYFSYDVKMKEKGDIPEGYSVSREKKERFSLILESASTNQTSMYLCASNSFTSGGLETQYFGPGTRLLVL.

This clone appeared many times. The chain is built from TRBV19 and TRBJ1-5, with TRBD1 matching 7 bases. The trim removed 3 bases at V and 7 bases at J, leaving 6 bases unmatched. The V gene's germline CDR1 is LNHDA and CDR2 SQIVND (reference sequence). The CDR3 has 14 amino acids. CDR3 coding DNA: TGTGCCAGTAGTATGTGGCAGGGGGACCAGCCCCAGCATTTT. Translating it yields CASSMWQGDQPQHF.

In this sample, this clone is medium-sized. The V gene is TRBV12-3 or TRBV12-4, the J gene TRBJ2-7; D is unresolved. The CDR3 has 11 amino acids. Between the trimmed V and J ends, which lost 1 base and 4 bases, there was a span of 2 bases. CDR3 region: CASSLGYEQYF. CDR3 coding DNA: TGTGCCAGCAGTTTAGGTTACGAGCAGTACTTC.

This clone came up many times. J is TRBJ1-1 and V is TRBV2, with D possibly matching TRBD1 (6 bases). This CDR3 contains 14 residues. V gave up 6 bases and J gave up 3 bases, with 14 bases separating them. Germline CDR1 reads SNHLY; CDR2 reads FYNNEI. For the CDR3, the DNA is TGTGCCAGCAGCCAACAGGGTGCGGACACTGAAGCTTTCTTT. This translates into CASSQQGADTEAFF.